The clone carrying this TCR beta chain was observed a few times. Its specificity is not known. This specimen belongs to a study of identical twins. The study's findings and limits: Memory repertoires showed no such pattern, whereas abundant cord blood beta clonotypes carried fewer insertions.

There were only healthy Caucasians among the donors. Template switching added a universal primer site; cDNA carried unique molecular identifiers. A single record per CDR3 protein comes from TCRdb applying MiXCR to the 5' RACE reads. The table has about 190,000 distinct CDR3 sequences, approximately 15% seen once. The CDR3 runs to 14 residues. Germline V gives CDR1 SGHRS, CDR2 YFSETQ. Trimming removed 4 bases at V and 6 bases at J, with 13 bases between. These data were also filed under a second study, of T cells expressing NK-cell markers.

This clonotype originated in a woman between 18 and 29 years old in good health. This chain links TRBV5-1 with TRBJ1-4; D possibly corresponds to TRBD1 (5 bases). What was sequenced was CD8+ T cells sorted from blood. The CDR3 reads CASSLRGADEKLFF. In DNA form, the CDR3 reads TGCGCCAGCAGCCTGAGGGGCGCAGATGAAAAACTGTTTTTT.